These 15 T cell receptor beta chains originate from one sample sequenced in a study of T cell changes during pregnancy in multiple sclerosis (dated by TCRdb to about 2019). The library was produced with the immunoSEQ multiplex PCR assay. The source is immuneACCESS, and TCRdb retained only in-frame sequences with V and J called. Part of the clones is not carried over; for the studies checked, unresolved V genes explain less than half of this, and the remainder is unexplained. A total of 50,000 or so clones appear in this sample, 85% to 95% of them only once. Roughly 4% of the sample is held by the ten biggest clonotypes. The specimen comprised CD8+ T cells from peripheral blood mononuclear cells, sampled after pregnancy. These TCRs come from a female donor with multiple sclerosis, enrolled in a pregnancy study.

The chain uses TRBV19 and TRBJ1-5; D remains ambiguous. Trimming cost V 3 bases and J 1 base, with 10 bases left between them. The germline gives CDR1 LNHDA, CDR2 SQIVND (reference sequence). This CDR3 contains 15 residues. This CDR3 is CASSIEDWSNQPQHF. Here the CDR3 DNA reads TGTGCCAGTAGTATCGAGGACTGGAGCAATCAGCCCCAGCATTTT.

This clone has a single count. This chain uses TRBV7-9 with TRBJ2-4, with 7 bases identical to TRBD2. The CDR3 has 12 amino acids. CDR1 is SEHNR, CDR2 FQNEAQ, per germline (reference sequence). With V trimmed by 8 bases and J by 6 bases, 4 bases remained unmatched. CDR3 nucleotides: TGTGCCAGCCGGGACTACACAAACATTCAGTACTTC. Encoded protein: CASRDYTNIQYF.

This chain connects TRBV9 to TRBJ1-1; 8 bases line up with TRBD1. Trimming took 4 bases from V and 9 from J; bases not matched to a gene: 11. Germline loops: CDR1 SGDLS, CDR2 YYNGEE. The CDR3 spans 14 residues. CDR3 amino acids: CASSPFLDREKAFF. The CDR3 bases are TGTGCCAGCAGCCCTTTCTTGGACAGGGAAAAAGCTTTCTTT. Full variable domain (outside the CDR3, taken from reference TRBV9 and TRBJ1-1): DSGVTQTPKHLITATGQRVTLRCSPRSGDLSVYWYQQSLDQGLQFLIQYYNGEERAKGNILERFSAQQFPDLHSELNLSSLELGDSALYFCASSPFLDREKAFFGQGTRLTVV.

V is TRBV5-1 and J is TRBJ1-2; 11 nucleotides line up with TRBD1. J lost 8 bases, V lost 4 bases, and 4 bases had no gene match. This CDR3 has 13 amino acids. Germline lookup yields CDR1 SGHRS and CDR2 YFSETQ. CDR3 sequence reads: CASSPGQGAGYTF. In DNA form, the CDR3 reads TGCGCCAGCAGCCCCGGACAGGGGGCAGGCTACACCTTC.

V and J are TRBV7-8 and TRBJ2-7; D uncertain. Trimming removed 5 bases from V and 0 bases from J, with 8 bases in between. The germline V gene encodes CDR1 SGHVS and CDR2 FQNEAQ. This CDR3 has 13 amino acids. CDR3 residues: CASSPSSSYEQYF. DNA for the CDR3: TGTGCCAGCAGCCCTTCCAGCTCCTACGAGCAGTACTTC. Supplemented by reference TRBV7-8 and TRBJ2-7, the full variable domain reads GAGVSQSPRYKVAKRGQDVALRCDPISGHVSLFWYQQALGQGPEFLTYFQNEAQLDKSGLPSDRFFAERPEGSVSTLKIQRTQQEDSAVYLCASSPSSSYEQYFGPGTRLTVT.

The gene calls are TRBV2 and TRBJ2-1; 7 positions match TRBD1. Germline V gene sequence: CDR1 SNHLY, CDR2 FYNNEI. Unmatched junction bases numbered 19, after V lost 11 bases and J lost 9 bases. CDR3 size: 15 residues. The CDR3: CARGGTGVDRGEQFF. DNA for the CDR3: TGTGCCCGTGGGGGTACAGGGGTCGATCGGGGTGAGCAGTTCTTC.

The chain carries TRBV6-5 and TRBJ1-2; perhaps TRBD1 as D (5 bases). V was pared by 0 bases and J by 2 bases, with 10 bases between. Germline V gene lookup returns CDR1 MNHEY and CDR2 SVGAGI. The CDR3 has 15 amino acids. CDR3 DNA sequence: TGTGCCAGCAGTTACTCGATTGCAGGGAACTATGGCTACACCTTC. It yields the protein CASSYSIAGNYGYTF.

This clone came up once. The CDR3 loop reads CASSFGTGRLEAFF. In DNA, the CDR3 is TGTGCCAGCAGCTTTGGGACAGGGAGACTTGAGGCTTTCTTT. The chain is built from TRBV5-4 and TRBJ1-1; 9 bases agree with TRBD1. With 2 bases clipped from V and 11 bases from J, the junction kept 10 bases outside the gene matches. The CDR3 consists of 14 residues. CDR1 is SGHNT and CDR2 is YYREEE in the germline V gene (reference sequence).

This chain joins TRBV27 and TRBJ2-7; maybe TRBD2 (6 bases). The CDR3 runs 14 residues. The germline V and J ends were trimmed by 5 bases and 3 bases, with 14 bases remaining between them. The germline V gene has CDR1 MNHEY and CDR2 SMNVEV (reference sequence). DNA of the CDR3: TGTGCCAGCAGTCTTGTGGGGGGTATCTACGAGCAGTACTTC. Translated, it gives CASSLVGGIYEQYF.

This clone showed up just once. Written as DNA, the CDR3 is TGTGCCAGCAGTTTTGGGCAGGAACTGTTTTTT. Translation: CASSFGQELFF. J is TRBJ2-2 and V is TRBV6-6; D not certain. This CDR3 region has 11 residues. Trimming took off 4 bases at V and 14 bases at J, with 11 bases between the two ends. Germline CDR1 reads MNHNY; CDR2 reads SVGAGI (reference sequence).

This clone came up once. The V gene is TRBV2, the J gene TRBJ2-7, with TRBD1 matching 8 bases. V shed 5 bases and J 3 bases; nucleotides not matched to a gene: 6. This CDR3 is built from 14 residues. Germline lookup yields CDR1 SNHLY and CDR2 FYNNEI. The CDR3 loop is CASSQGAPDYEQYF. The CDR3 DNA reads TGTGCCAGCAGTCAGGGGGCCCCCGACTACGAGCAGTACTTC.

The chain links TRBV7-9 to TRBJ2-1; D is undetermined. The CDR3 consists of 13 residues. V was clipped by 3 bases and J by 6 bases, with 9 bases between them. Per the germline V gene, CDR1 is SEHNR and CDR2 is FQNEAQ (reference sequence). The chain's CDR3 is CASSFGESNEQFF. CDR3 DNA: TGTGCCAGCAGCTTCGGTGAGAGCAATGAGCAGTTCTTC.

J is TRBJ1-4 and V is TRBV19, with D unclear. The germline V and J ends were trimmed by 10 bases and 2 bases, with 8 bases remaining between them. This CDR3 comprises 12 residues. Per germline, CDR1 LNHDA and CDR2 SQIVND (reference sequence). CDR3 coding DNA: TGTGCCACCCGGTCTACTAATGAAAAACTGTTTTTT. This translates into CATRSTNEKLFF.

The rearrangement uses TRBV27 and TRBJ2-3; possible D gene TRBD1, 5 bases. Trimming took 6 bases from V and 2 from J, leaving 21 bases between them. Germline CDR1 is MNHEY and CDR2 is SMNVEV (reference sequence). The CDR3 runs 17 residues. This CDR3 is CASRTWGDASLTDTQYF. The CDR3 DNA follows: TGTGCCAGCAGGACTTGGGGCGACGCCTCTCTCACAGATACGCAGTATTTT.

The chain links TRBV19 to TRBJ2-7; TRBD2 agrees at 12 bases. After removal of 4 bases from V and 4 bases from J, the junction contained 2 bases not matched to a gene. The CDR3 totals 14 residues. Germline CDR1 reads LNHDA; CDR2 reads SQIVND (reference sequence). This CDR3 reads CASSTGLAGYEQYF. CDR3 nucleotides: TGTGCCAGTAGTACCGGACTAGCGGGGTACGAGCAGTACTTC.